A selection of T cell receptor beta chains follows, all from one sample in a study of regulatory T cells in long-lasting Graves disease. Each CDR3 protein gets one entry after TCRdb re-called the multiplex PCR reads with MiXCR. This sample has under 800,000 distinct CDR3 sequences, with around 15% found just once. This sample was shared with a second study, whose subject was T cells in Graves' hyperthyroidism and ophthalmopathy.

This specimen was peripheral blood mononuclear cells (PBMCs), taken at new diagnosis, from a patient treated with antithyroid drugs. These receptors were collected from a woman aged 30 to 39 with Graves disease. CDR3s leave out the opening cysteine and the closing phenylalanine or tryptophan. The order of the fields is V gene, D gene, J gene, CDR3 protein. A D gene is named only where the DNA matches it firmly.

V: TRBV7-8
D: TRBD2
J: TRBJ2-7
CDR3: ASSPSWGGREPYEQY

V: TRBV18
D: .
J: TRBJ1-1
CDR3: ASSLTGAGVNTEAF

V: TRBV27
D: TRBD2
J: TRBJ2-1
CDR3: ASSGRLAGKNNEQF

V: TRBV20-1
D: TRBD2
J: TRBJ2-1
CDR3: SARETSGYNEQF

V: TRBV10-3
D: .
J: TRBJ1-1
CDR3: AISEDPARQREAF

V: TRBV29-1
D: .
J: TRBJ2-1
CDR3: SVLLTSPLPNEQF

V: TRBV9
D: .
J: TRBJ2-5
CDR3: ASSVAPNGETQY

V: TRBV2
D: .
J: TRBJ1-2
CDR3: ASSGLSLNYGYT

V: TRBV12-3/TRBV12-4
D: .
J: TRBJ1-2
CDR3: ASSLGWVYYGYT

V: TRBV3-1
D: .
J: TRBJ1-1
CDR3: ASSSGAQNTEAF

V: TRBV6-4
D: .
J: TRBJ1-5
CDR3: ASSDGDVQPQH

V: TRBV11-2
D: TRBD2
J: TRBJ2-7
CDR3: ASRGTRSYEQY

V: TRBV11-2
D: TRBD2
J: TRBJ2-7
CDR3: ASSPTSGSKYEQY

V: TRBV19
D: TRBD2
J: TRBJ2-1
CDR3: ASNSGGLGRGEQF

V: TRBV5-1
D: .
J: TRBJ2-7
CDR3: ASSLVGSPSYEQY

V: TRBV10-3
D: .
J: TRBJ1-3
CDR3: ATAGTGNTIY